The following is a T cell receptor beta chain sequence with its context. The CDR3 is 16 residues long. V was cut by 2 bases and J by 0 bases, with 12 bases left in between. From germline, CDR1 is MNHEY and CDR2 SMNVEV (reference sequence). This specimen comes from a study of shared clonotypes between healthy human individuals. Study-wide background: Researchers drew samples from a couple of women and a few men aged 18 to 49.

Partitioning of CD4+ cells yielded a CD45RA+ naive subset and a CD45RA-negative memory subset. Each subset's genomic DNA was split evenly across several immunoSEQ plates. Measured with immunoSEQ multiplex PCR; TCRdb has only the in-frame clones, and not every one. This sample yields roughly 2.4 million clones, of which under 97% are seen a single time; around 0.13% belongs to the top ten. This TCR was recovered from a man aged 18 to 29 in good health. V gene TRBV27 combines with J gene TRBJ2-3, with TRBD2 as a possible D gene (5 bases). The sequenced sample was naive CD4+ T cells sorted from blood. Noted subset: CD45RA+ positively selected. In nucleotides, the CDR3 is TGTGCCAGCAGTTTAAGATTACCGGGGAGCACAGATACGCAGTATTTT. Protein: CASSLRLPGSTDTQYF.